This T cell receptor beta chain appears in the sequencing data of a study of T-cell reconstitution after alpha-beta-depleted transplantation in children (dated by TCRdb to about 2016). A note on the overall study: Using TCR repertoire profiling, the study followed T-cell immune reconstitution in a quantitative way in children after TCRalphabeta/CD19-depleted allogeneic hematopoietic cell transplantation.

V is shortened by 6 bases, J by 11 bases, and the region joining them spans 20 bases. The germline V gene sets CDR1 to SQVTM and CDR2 to ANQGSEA. Counted from cysteine to phenylalanine, this CDR3 has 13 amino acids. The sequence is cut down to CDR3 DNA, 39 bases in frame from base 1. Receptors were amplified or captured by PCR. Sequenced on an Illumina HiSeq 2500. To normalize quantification of the TCRbeta repertoire, the TCR libraries were built with molecular barcoding that relied on unique molecular identifiers. TCRdb reanalyzed the raw reads on its own, using fastp at Q25 for trimming and MiXCR for clone calling, and kept in-frame beta chains. Rows with one shared CDR3 protein collapse into an entry with the most common genes and DNA. The sample profile shows about 610,000 distinct CDR3 sequences; roughly 10% of them were found once. The ten largest account for 4% to 5% of the sample. This clonotype was seen more than once but under ten times. The antigen this receptor binds is unknown. Qualities for individual bases were not recorded, and no much larger clone is one base off.

The material was PBMCs from the stem cell graft donor, obtained from the stem cell graft. This sequence was found in a human donor who donated a stem cell graft to a child with acute myeloid leukemia. The rearrangement joined TRBV29-1 to TRBJ2-1, and possibly TRBD1, on 5 matching bases. The CDR3: CSVPGRAQEKQFF. DNA sequence: TGCAGCGTGCCCGGCAGGGCACAAGAGAAGCAGTTCTTC.